This T cell receptor beta chain was retrieved from a study of CD8 T cells in Susac syndrome. The V gene's germline CDR1 is SEHNR and CDR2 FQNEAQ (reference sequence). This CDR3 region has 16 residues. V lost 4 bases and J 8 bases, leaving 20 bases between the germline ends. RNA totalling about 0.45 to 1 ug underwent reverse transcription with random hexamers. TCRdb re-derived calls from the immunoSEQ multiplex PCR reads in MiXCR, one entry per CDR3 protein. Seen here are around 130,000 distinct CDR3 sequences, over 80% observed once, and the top ten hold approximately 0.51%. This receptor was taken from a human donor with multiple sclerosis. The J gene is TRBJ2-2, the V gene TRBV7-9, with D maybe TRBD1 (5 bases). Sequencing was carried out using CD8+ T cells from PBMCs. CDR3: CASSSLRAPGSGELFF. In DNA form, the CDR3 reads TGTGCCAGCAGCTCTCTCCGGGCTCCAGGGTCTGGGGAGCTGTTTTTT.